The entry below describes one T cell receptor beta chain. The target antigen is unknown. PCR used 60 Vbeta primers and 13 Jbeta primers. TCRdb's copy holds only in-frame clones and misses some; the assay was immunoSEQ multiplex PCR. The sample lists about 160,000 clones, about 80% seen once, with 1.3% in the top ten. Donors sampled were nominally healthy, though unrecorded immune exposures were likely. This entry is derived from a study of cytomegalovirus exposure and HLA in healthy donors. Findings of the study overall: The listing of 150 to 200 TCR beta chains classed them as cytomegalovirus-associated. Confirmation was obtained in vitro that three CMV-associated chains are specific for CMV antigens.

Germline CDR1 and CDR2: SGDLS and YYNGEE. The V end was cut by 0 bases, the J end by 1 base, with 17 bases between. The CDR3 spans 18 residues. The rearrangement links TRBV9 to TRBJ2-1; a possible D gene is TRBD2 (7 bases). The sample was PBMCs. This TCR was sampled from a man aged 25-45 years in good health and CMV-seronegative. CDR3 bases: TGTGCCAGCAGCGTAGGGGGGGAGGGGGGAGGTTCCTACAATGAGCAGTTCTTC. It is translated as CASSVGGEGGGSYNEQFF.